Presented here are 25 T cell receptor beta chains from one specimen sequenced in a study of Graves' ophthalmopathy and Graves' hyperthyroidism. The authors amplified TCR beta CDR3 regions from RNA transcripts. The workflow started with a first-round RT-PCR run with HTBI primers and then moved on to a second-round multiplex PCR. TCRdb itself ran the multiplex PCR reads through MiXCR, one entry per CDR3 protein. The sample includes over a million distinct CDR3 sequences, about 38% of them seen just once. Sequenced material: peripheral blood or thyroid tissue (not recorded which). The receptors derive from an adult man with Graves' hyperthyroidism.

The chain combines TRBV2 with TRBJ2-5; the D gene is possibly TRBD2 (6 bases). V lost 10 bases to trimming and J lost 4 bases, with 16 bases between them. Germline-derived CDR1 and CDR2 are SNHLY and FYNNEI. The CDR3 covers 13 residues. The CDR3 coding sequence is TGTGCCATCAGACTAGGAGATGGAGAGACCCAGTACTTC. It specifies CAIRLGDGETQYF.

CDR3 protein: CASSYMGSNTEAFF. In nucleotides, the CDR3 is TGTGCCAGCAGTTATATGGGATCGAACACTGAAGCTTTCTTT. The rearrangement uses TRBV6-2 or TRBV6-3 and TRBJ1-1; D is uncertain. The germline V gene has CDR1 MNHEY and CDR2 SVGEGT. V was pared by 3 bases and J by 1 base, with 9 bases between. This CDR3 spans 14 amino acids.

The rearrangement joins TRBV28 to TRBJ2-7; TRBD1 matches at 8 bases. V lost 8 bases to trimming and J lost 0 bases; unmatched junction nucleotides: 9. Germline-derived CDR1 and CDR2 are MDHEN and SYDVKM. This CDR3 is 15 amino acids long. In nucleotides, the CDR3 is TGTGCCAGCCCCCCACCGGGACAGGTCTCCTACGAGCAGTACTTC. It yields the protein CASPPPGQVSYEQYF. Filled out from reference TRBV28 and TRBJ2-7, the complete variable domain reads DVKVTQSSRYLVKRTGEKVFLECVQDMDHENMFWYRQDPGLGLRLIYFSYDVKMKEKGDIPEGYSVSREKKERFSLILESASTNQTSMYLCASPPPGQVSYEQYFGPGTRLTVT.

In this sample, this clonotype turned up many times. In DNA, the CDR3 is TGTGCCAGCAGTTTAGGAGGGAGTGATCAGCCCCAGCATTTT. Residues: CASSLGGSDQPQHF. The chain carries TRBV12-3 or TRBV12-4 and TRBJ1-5, with D hard to call. Trimming stripped 1 base from V and 5 bases from J, with 9 bases between. The CDR3 covers 14 residues.

This clonotype was counted between two and nine times. The chain carries TRBV6-5 and TRBJ2-5; possibly TRBD1 for D (5 bases). Germline CDR1 is MNHEY and CDR2 is SVGAGI. CDR3 length: 16 residues. The V end was cut by 2 bases, the J end by 5 bases, with 18 bases between. Here the CDR3 reads CASSYRTVGVGETQYF. The CDR3 region has the DNA TGTGCCAGCAGTTACCGTACCGTAGGGGTCGGGGAGACCCAGTACTTC.

This clonotype was counted only a few times. This chain connects TRBV7-9 to TRBJ1-1; 11 bases line up with TRBD1. V gave up 6 bases and J gave up 1 base; unmatched junction bases: 7. The germline V gene encodes CDR1 SEHNR and CDR2 FQNEAQ (reference sequence). The CDR3 covers 16 residues. CDR3 region: CASSYGQGARNTEAFF. CDR3 DNA: TGTGCCAGCAGTTACGGACAGGGGGCGCGGAACACTGAAGCTTTCTTT.

About this clonotype: One end of the junction fails to match germline, which may point to a read error. The V and J genes are TRBV4-3 and TRBJ2-7, with a tentative D call TRBD2 (5 bases). The length of the CDR3 is 14 residues. CDR1 LGHNA and CDR2 YSLEER come from the germline V gene. CDR3 loop: CASSQGLDSYERYF. The CDR3 bases are TGCGCCAGCAGCCAAGGCTTGGACTCCTACGAGCGGTACTTC.

Details on this clonotype: At one boundary the junction diverges from the germline segment, which might be a read error. This chain links TRBV14 with TRBJ2-7, with D possibly matching TRBD2 (6 bases). Germline V lookup: CDR1 SGHDN, CDR2 FVKESK. The CDR3 runs to 18 residues. CDR3 nucleotide sequence: TGTGCCAGCAGCCAAGAATTTGCCGTTGGAGGGAATTTCTACGAGAAGTACTTC. Residues: CASSQEFAVGGNFYEKYF.

As concerns this clonotype: One end of the junction fails to match germline, which may point to a read error. CDR3 region: CASSIGQGTGELYF. CDR3 DNA: TGTGCCAGCAGCATCGGACAGGGCACCGGGGAGCTGTACTTC. J is TRBJ2-7 and V is TRBV7-6; 8 nucleotides line up with TRBD1. The CDR3 has 14 amino acids. Germline V gene lookup returns CDR1 SGHVS and CDR2 FNYEAQ.

The rearrangement uses TRBV28 and TRBJ1-2; a possible D gene is TRBD1 (5 bases). CDR1 and CDR2 (germline): MDHEN, SYDVKM. V was shortened by 2 bases and J by 2 bases, with 9 bases between the two germline ends. The CDR3 extends over 14 amino acids. The CDR3 spells CASSLPGPNYGYTF. The CDR3, as DNA: TGTGCCAGCAGTTTACCGGGGCCCAACTATGGCTACACCTTC.

Concerning this clonotype: An end of the junction differs from the germline gene, which may be a read error. The CDR3 DNA follows: TGTGTCAGCAGCTTAGTAGGGAACACCGGGGAGCTGTTTTTT. This codes for CVSSLVGNTGELFF. The chain recombines TRBV11-2 with TRBJ2-2; D is unclear. The germline gives CDR1 SGHAT, CDR2 FQNNGV. The CDR3 runs 14 residues.

The chain is built from TRBV6-1 and TRBJ2-5; 10 positions match TRBD2. V shed 7 bases, J shed 0 bases, and the junction held 8 bases outside the gene matches. Looked up from germline, CDR1 is MNHNS and CDR2 is SASEGT. CDR3 length: 16 residues. CDR3 sequence: CASIRLAGNYQETQYF. CDR3 sequence (DNA): TGTGCCAGCATTAGACTAGCGGGTAACTACCAAGAGACCCAGTACTTC.

This chain links TRBV20-1 with TRBJ2-7; D is possibly TRBD1 (6 bases). CDR3 length: 15 residues. CDR1 and CDR2 from the germline V gene are DFQATT and SNEGSKA (reference sequence). V was clipped by 1 base and J by 4 bases, with 17 bases between them. CDR3 bases: TGCAGTGCTAGAGCGCGGACAGCCAAACTTTACGAGCAGTACTTC. This gives the protein CSARARTAKLYEQYF.

This clonotype has a count of ten or more. The chain combines TRBV20-1 with TRBJ1-2; no clear D. The V gene's germline CDR1 is DFQATT and CDR2 SNEGSKA (reference sequence). This CDR3 has 15 residues. Trimming cost V 1 base and J 8 bases, with 20 bases left between them. The CDR3 spells CSARVVGRTYGGYTF. DNA for the CDR3: TGCAGTGCTAGAGTAGTGGGCCGGACCTACGGGGGCTACACCTTC.

This clonotype has more than one count but fewer than ten. The rearrangement links TRBV25-1 to TRBJ2-7; D might be TRBD2 (6 bases). The CDR3 totals 15 residues. The germline V gene has CDR1 MGHDK and CDR2 SYGVNS. The germline V and J ends were trimmed by 5 bases and 2 bases, with 16 bases remaining between them. This chain's CDR3 is CASSYRAGSAYEQYF. The CDR3 coding sequence is TGTGCCAGCAGTTACCGGGCGGGGAGCGCCTACGAGCAGTACTTC.

Ten or more counts support this clonotype. The gene calls are TRBV12-3 or TRBV12-4 and TRBJ1-1, with D possibly matching TRBD1 (5 bases). Trimming took off 6 bases at V and 1 base at J, with 15 bases between the two ends. CDR3 length: 15 amino acids. CDR3 nucleotide sequence: TGTGCCAGCAGCAGCCGGGGGACGGAGAACACTGAAGCTTTCTTT. This translates into CASSSRGTENTEAFF.

On this clonotype: The CDR3 does not close with the conserved phenylalanine or tryptophan, likely indicating a read error. The genes are TRBV9 and TRBJ2-2, with D possibly called TRBD1 or TRBD2 (5 bases each). CDR1 SGDLS and CDR2 YYNGEE come from the germline V gene. The CDR3 contains 12 residues. Trimming pared 4 bases from V and 8 bases from J, leaving 9 bases between. CDR3 coding DNA: TGTGCCAGCAGCCAGGGAGTGGGGGAGCTGTTTTGT. As protein: CASSQGVGELFC.

This clonotype was observed at least ten times. The J gene is TRBJ2-5, the V gene TRBV29-1, with 11 bases matching TRBD2. This CDR3 contains 15 residues. Germline V lookup: CDR1 SQVTM, CDR2 ANQGSEA. Trimming removed 2 bases from V and 2 bases from J; junction bases left unmatched: 4. The CDR3 is CSVETGLAEQETQYF. Here the CDR3 DNA reads TGCAGCGTTGAAACGGGACTAGCGGAGCAAGAGACCCAGTACTTC.

In this sample, this clonotype turned up many times. J is TRBJ1-1 and V is TRBV12-3 or TRBV12-4, with no clear D. V was clipped by 1 base and J by 3 bases, with 9 bases between them. This CDR3 is built from 14 residues. CDR3 region: CASSLGEGYTEAFF. Here the CDR3 DNA reads TGTGCCAGCAGTTTAGGGGAGGGTTACACTGAAGCTTTCTTT.

Of note for this clonotype: A much larger clone is a single base away; this may be a read error. V gene TRBV11-2 combines with J gene TRBJ1-1, with D possibly matching TRBD1 (5 bases). V shed 3 bases and J shed 3 bases, with 11 bases lying between them. The CDR3 contains 14 residues. The germline CDR1 and CDR2 sequences are SGHAT and FQNNGV. The chain's CDR3 is CASSFLFRDTEAFF. CDR3 in DNA: TGTGCCAGCAGCTTTTTATTCAGGGACACTGAAGCTTTCTTT.

The gene calls are TRBV15 and TRBJ1-6, with 7 bases aligning to TRBD1. V was pared by 3 bases and J by 6 bases, with 8 bases of the junction left unmatched. The germline gives CDR1 LNHNV, CDR2 YYDKDF (reference sequence). This CDR3 spans 16 amino acids. Written as DNA, the CDR3 is TGTGCCACCAGCAGTACCACCGGGACAGCTAATTCACCCCTCCACTTT. It is translated as CATSSTTGTANSPLHF.

There are a few counts of this clonotype. V gene TRBV28 combines with J gene TRBJ2-7; D is unclear. Trimming shortened V by 8 bases and J by 2 bases, and 10 bases separated the two germline ends. This CDR3 region has 12 residues. CDR1 is MDHEN, CDR2 SYDVKM, per germline. CDR3 in DNA: TGTGCCAGCGGGGTGATGACCTACGAGCAGTACTTC. Translating gives CASGVMTYEQYF. Using reference TRBV28 and TRBJ2-7 for the parts outside the CDR3, the full variable domain is DVKVTQSSRYLVKRTGEKVFLECVQDMDHENMFWYRQDPGLGLRLIYFSYDVKMKEKGDIPEGYSVSREKKERFSLILESASTNQTSMYLCASGVMTYEQYFGPGTRLTVT.

On this clonotype itself: One end of the junction does not line up with germline, which may come from a read error. The genes are TRBV4-1 and TRBJ2-5; the D gene is possibly TRBD2 (6 bases). CDR3 length: 16 residues. Germline lookup yields CDR1 MGHRA and CDR2 YSYEKL. The CDR3: CASSQAEGSAQKTQYF. The CDR3 coding sequence is TGCGCCAGCAGCCAAGCGGAGGGGAGCGCCCAAAAGACCCAGTACTTC.

This clonotype was seen only once. A junction boundary mismatches the germline segment, possibly from a read error. The CDR3 loop reads CTSSERLEGLGETQYF. CDR3 DNA sequence: TGTACCAGCAGTGAGCGTTTGGAGGGGCTGGGGGAGACCCAGTACTTC. J is TRBJ2-5 and V is TRBV2; possibly TRBD2 for D (6 bases). This CDR3 region has 16 residues. Germline V gene data show CDR1 as SNHLY and CDR2 as FYNNEI.

At least ten counts were recorded for this clonotype. The rearrangement uses TRBV10-3 and TRBJ2-2, with 9 bases that match TRBD1. Looked up from germline, CDR1 is ENHRY and CDR2 is SYGVKD. The CDR3 totals 16 residues. Trimming took 3 bases from V and 5 from J; bases not matched to a gene: 7. This CDR3 is CAISDPGTGRTGELFF. CDR3 sequence (DNA): TGTGCCATCAGTGACCCCGGGACAGGGAGGACCGGGGAGCTGTTTTTT.